This entry features one T cell receptor beta chain sequence. Its cognate antigen is unknown. Per the study methods: Construction of a distant-metastasis classifier for papillary thyroid cancer relied on CDR3 differences across clinicopathological groups. TCRdb re-called clones via MiXCR from the PCR reads. The V and J calls here are based on TCRdb, not the publication. The sample includes 34,000 or so clones, about 20% of them seen just once. Germline V gene lookup returns CDR1 MRHNA and CDR2 SNTAGT. The CDR3 has 13 residues. Trimming removed 4 bases from V and 1 base from J, with 7 bases in between. This sample is part of a study of metastatic and nonmetastatic thyroid tumors. Study in general: A comparison of repertoires was made across blood and tumor or nodule tissue from malignant and benign thyroid patients.

The entire patient cohort was treatment-naive prior to thyroid surgery. Study-level findings and limits: Reports indicated that malignant thyroid tumors showed significantly higher TCR beta diversity than benign nodules did, in blood and tumor.

The chain employs TRBV6-4 and TRBJ1-1, with no clear D. Source material: blood. The sequence derives from a female donor with papillary thyroid cancer or a benign thyroid nodule (not recorded which). Some clones in this sample may be carry-over from other donors' samples. In nucleotides, the CDR3 is TGTGCCAGCAGTGCCTCATGGAACACTGAAGCTTTCTTT. It translates to CASSASWNTEAFF.